The following is a T cell receptor beta chain sequence with its context. Its antigen is still unknown. This entry is derived from a study of T cells in Graves' hyperthyroidism and ophthalmopathy. For the study at large: It was at initial diagnosis, before any treatment, that peripheral blood was collected.

Points from the study as a whole: Researchers found most expanded thyroid clonotypes above 0.001 in blood as well.

Researchers barred patients who had uncontrolled infection, other autoimmune disease, pregnancy or lactation. Around 10 ml fresh peripheral blood yielded the PBMCs. RNA transcripts were the template for amplifying TCR beta CDR3 regions. RT-PCR in the first round (using the HTBI primer set) targeted the TCR CDR3. From the multiplex PCR reads, TCRdb called clonotypes with MiXCR, one entry per CDR3 protein. Among 550,000 to 650,000 distinct CDR3 sequences listed, approximately 15% were seen once. The sequenced sample consisted of blood. The TCR sequence derives from a woman aged 30 to 39 with Graves' hyperthyroidism that later progressed to Graves' ophthalmopathy.

The CDR3 DNA reads as TGTGCCGGATCCTGGACCGCTCCCTACGAGCAGTACTTC. It codes for CAGSWTAPYEQYF. The V and J genes are TRBV6-2 or TRBV6-3 and TRBJ2-7; D gene uncertain. The CDR3 extends over 13 amino acids. V gave up 11 bases and J gave up 2 bases, with 16 bases separating them. The germline CDR1 and CDR2 sequences are MNHEY and SVGEGT.